The 31 T cell receptor beta chains below all came from one sample that was sequenced in a study of CD8 T cells in ankylosing spondylitis. General study results and limits: Characteristic, it appeared, of ankylosing spondylitis blood was a TCR beta motif of 7 or 8 highly homologous variants.

Their antigens remain unidentified. TCRdb independently ran MiXCR on the 5' RACE reads; one entry per CDR3 protein. The table includes over 700,000 distinct CDR3 sequences, over 15% detected once. Sequences were obtained from blood, either unsorted or a sorted T cell fraction (not recorded which). Every receptor here comes from a male donor with ankylosing spondylitis.

The chain links TRBV4-2 to TRBJ2-2; TRBD1 aligns across 8 bases. Unmatched junction bases numbered 5, after V lost 0 bases and J lost 5 bases. Germline CDR1 and CDR2: LGHNA and YNFKEQ. The length of the CDR3 is 16 residues. CDR3 loop: CASSQDGDRSTGELFF. In DNA form, the CDR3 reads TGTGCCAGCAGCCAAGATGGGGACAGGTCGACCGGGGAGCTGTTTTTT.

The count of this clonotype is one. This chain uses TRBV29-1 with TRBJ2-7; TRBD1 matches at 9 bases. Germline assignment: CDR1 SQVTM and CDR2 ANQGSEA. This CDR3 comprises 13 residues. Unmatched junction bases numbered 2, after V lost 3 bases and J lost 2 bases. The CDR3 region is CSVEDRGTYEQYF. CDR3 coding DNA: TGCAGCGTTGAGGACAGGGGAACCTACGAGCAGTACTTC.

This clonotype was detected only a few times. The chain recombines TRBV20-1 with TRBJ1-2; a weak D match, TRBD1 (6 bases). The CDR3 consists of 13 residues. Trimming pared 3 bases from V and 1 base from J, leaving 9 bases between. Germline CDR1 DFQATT, CDR2 SNEGSKA (reference sequence). CDR3 nucleotides: TGCAGTGCTAGCTGGACAGTTAACTATGGCTACACCTTC. This codes for CSASWTVNYGYTF.

The chain combines TRBV5-1 with TRBJ2-7, with D unclear. Germline lookup yields CDR1 SGHRS and CDR2 YFSETQ. V was clipped by 0 bases and J by 3 bases, with 7 bases between them. CDR3 length: 13 amino acids. The CDR3 bases are TGCGCCAGCAGCTTGGAAGACGGCTACGAGCAGTACTTC. As protein: CASSLEDGYEQYF.

There are many counts of this clonotype. The chain is built from TRBV13 and TRBJ2-7, with D possibly matching TRBD1 (7 bases). CDR1 PRHDT and CDR2 FYEKMQ come from the germline V gene (reference sequence). CDR3 length equals 12 residues. V gave up 4 bases and J gave up 6 bases, with 10 bases separating them. As DNA, the CDR3 is TGTGCCAGCAGCTCAGGGGGAGGCGAGCAGTACTTC. It is translated as CASSSGGGEQYF.

The V and J genes are TRBV29-1 and TRBJ2-1; tentative D call: TRBD2 (8 bases). There are 14 residues in the CDR3. V lost 3 bases and J 6 bases, leaving 15 bases between the germline ends. Germline-derived CDR1 and CDR2 are SQVTM and ANQGSEA. This CDR3 is CSVDRGTRGNEQFF. CDR3 coding DNA: TGCAGCGTTGACAGGGGGACTAGAGGCAATGAGCAGTTCTTC.

This clonotype was counted a few times. The rearrangement joins TRBV30 to TRBJ1-3; no firm D call. Germline-derived CDR1 and CDR2 are GTSNPN and SVGIG (reference sequence). V was pared by 0 bases and J by 0 bases, with 9 bases between. The CDR3 totals 15 residues. The CDR3 spells CAWSVEPFSGNTIYF. The CDR3 DNA follows: TGTGCCTGGAGTGTTGAACCCTTCTCTGGAAACACCATATATTTT.

This clonotype was seen ten or more times. The rearrangement joins TRBV2 to TRBJ2-7, with 8 bases that match TRBD2. Germline values: CDR1 SNHLY, CDR2 FYNNEI. V lost 5 bases to trimming and J lost 3 bases; unmatched junction nucleotides: 12. The CDR3 is 16 residues long. This chain's CDR3 is CASSTGRAGTYYEQYF. For the CDR3, the DNA is TGTGCCAGCAGTACCGGGAGGGCGGGGACATACTACGAGCAGTACTTC. The full variable domain, in which reference TRBV2 and TRBJ2-7 provide the parts outside the CDR3, is EPEVTQTPSHQVTQMGQEVILRCVPISNHLYFYWYRQILGQKVEFLVSFYNNEISEKSEIFDDQFSVERPDGSNFTLKIRSTKLEDSAMYFCASSTGRAGTYYEQYFGPGTRLTVT.

The table lists this clonotype with a few counts. The rearrangement uses TRBV10-3 and TRBJ2-1; D perhaps matches TRBD2 (5 bases). The CDR3 spans 14 residues. V dropped 7 bases and J dropped 7 bases, with 17 bases sitting between them. Per germline, CDR1 ENHRY and CDR2 SYGVKD. CDR3 sequence: CAIKGDPGRNEQFF. CDR3 nucleotides: TGTGCCATCAAGGGAGATCCTGGGCGAAATGAGCAGTTCTTC.

This clonotype was seen just once. The J gene is TRBJ2-7, the V gene TRBV27; D unresolved. V lost 6 bases, J lost 4 bases, and 13 bases lay in between. The CDR3 extends over 13 amino acids. The germline gives CDR1 MNHEY, CDR2 SMNVEV (reference sequence). This CDR3 is CASSTNTQYEQYF. The DNA of the CDR3 is TGTGCCAGCAGCACCAACACGCAATACGAGCAGTACTTC.

This clonotype was seen a handful of times. The CDR3 region has the DNA TGCGCCAGCAGCTTGGGACAGGGTCACGACGAGCAGTACTTC. This codes for CASSLGQGHDEQYF. V and J are TRBV5-1 and TRBJ2-7, with 7 bases lining up with TRBD1. The germline CDR1 and CDR2 sequences are SGHRS and YFSETQ. Trimming at V came to 0 bases and at J to 5 bases, leaving 5 bases not matched to a gene. This CDR3 region has 14 residues.

This clonotype was seen ten or more times. The gene calls are TRBV20-1 and TRBJ2-2, with D perhaps TRBD2 (6 bases). The CDR3 totals 15 residues. The V gene lost 1 base and the J gene lost 1 base, with 10 bases spanning the gap. CDR1 is DFQATT and CDR2 is SNEGSKA in the germline V gene (reference sequence). The CDR3 DNA reads as TGCAGTGCTAGAGTCTCCGGGAGGAACACCGGGGAGCTGTTTTTT. Protein sequence: CSARVSGRNTGELFF.

This clonotype was counted a single time. V usage is TRBV6-2 or TRBV6-3 and J usage is TRBJ2-7; weak D call: TRBD2 (5 bases). The germline gives CDR1 MNHEY, CDR2 SVGEGT. The CDR3 contains 14 residues. Trimming shortened V by 6 bases and J by 2 bases, and 14 bases separated the two germline ends. In DNA form, the CDR3 reads TGTGCCAGCAGCGAGCGGCAGAATCCCTACGAGCAGTACTTC. Its protein product is CASSERQNPYEQYF.

V usage is TRBV7-2 and J usage is TRBJ1-5; TRBD1 might be the D (6 bases). V was cut by 2 bases and J by 6 bases, with 14 bases left in between. In germline, CDR1 is SGHTA, CDR2 FQGNSA. This CDR3 has 15 amino acids. The CDR3 loop reads CASSLSWGAGQPQHF. CDR3 nucleotide sequence: TGTGCCAGCAGCTTAAGCTGGGGGGCGGGTCAGCCCCAGCATTTT.

This clonotype was observed a handful of times. V gene TRBV12-3 or TRBV12-4 combines with J gene TRBJ2-1; a possible D gene is TRBD2 (5 bases). The V gene lost 6 bases and the J gene lost 5 bases, with 14 bases spanning the gap. The CDR3 has 14 amino acids. The CDR3 is CASRPLRTHNEQFF. In DNA form, the CDR3 reads TGTGCCAGCAGACCCCTTCGGACTCACAATGAGCAGTTCTTC.

In its sample, this clonotype was seen a few times. This chain joins TRBV4-3 and TRBJ2-6; the D gene is possibly TRBD2 (5 bases). The V end was cut by 4 bases, the J end by 0 bases, with 13 bases between. Germline V lookup: CDR1 LGHNA, CDR2 YSLEER. This CDR3 region has 17 residues. Here the CDR3 DNA reads TGCGCCAGCAGCCTGGATCATAGCGTCTCTGGGGCCAACGTCCTGACTTTC. Protein sequence: CASSLDHSVSGANVLTF.

V is TRBV27 and J is TRBJ2-3; weak D call: TRBD2 (6 bases). Germline V gives CDR1 MNHEY, CDR2 SMNVEV (reference sequence). Trimming stripped 6 bases from V and 1 base from J, with 17 bases between. The CDR3 is 16 residues long. The CDR3 reads CASRPLGGGGTDTQYF. As DNA, the CDR3 is TGTGCCAGCAGACCCCTCGGGGGAGGAGGCACAGATACGCAGTATTTT.

This clonotype was seen a few times. The chain employs TRBV7-2 and TRBJ2-2, with D possibly being TRBD2 (6 bases). Germline V gene data show CDR1 as SGHTA and CDR2 as FQGNSA. CDR3 size: 15 residues. Trimming took 5 bases from V and 7 from J, leaving 17 bases between them. The CDR3 region has the DNA TGTGCCAGCAGCCCTAATGGGTTGGAGGGCGGGGAGCTGTTTTTT. Its translation: CASSPNGLEGGELFF.

The chain joins TRBV20-1 to TRBJ2-7; 15 positions agree with TRBD2. CDR1 is DFQATT and CDR2 is SNEGSKA in the germline V gene (reference sequence). The CDR3 contains 16 residues. V dropped 4 bases and J dropped 1; count of bases not matched to a gene: 5. The CDR3 region is CSATGLAGGRSYEQYF. The CDR3 region has the DNA TGCAGTGCTACGGGACTAGCGGGAGGCCGGTCCTACGAGCAGTACTTC.

This rearrangement joins TRBV4-1 to TRBJ2-2; D remains ambiguous. The CDR3 loop spans 15 amino acids. Germline V gives CDR1 MGHRA, CDR2 YSYEKL. Trimming pared 0 bases from V and 7 bases from J, leaving 12 bases between. The CDR3 loop is CASSQDWVPSGELFF. In nucleotides, the CDR3 is TGCGCCAGCAGCCAAGATTGGGTCCCCAGCGGGGAGCTGTTTTTT.

CDR3 sequence reads: CASGPGLAGPNEQFF. The CDR3 bases are TGCGCCAGCGGCCCGGGACTAGCGGGTCCCAATGAGCAGTTCTTC. This chain uses TRBV5-1 with TRBJ2-1; 12 nucleotides agree with TRBD2. With 7 bases clipped from V and 6 bases from J, the junction kept 8 bases outside the gene matches. Germline assignment: CDR1 SGHRS and CDR2 YFSETQ. The CDR3 consists of 15 residues.

This clonotype was counted only a few times. This sequence joins TRBV7-3 and TRBJ2-1; D gene unclear. The CDR3 sequence is 14 residues long. V lost 4 bases to trimming and J lost 5 bases, with 12 bases between them. Germline V gene data show CDR1 as SGHTA and CDR2 as FQGTGA. This CDR3 reads CASSSQRGDNEQFF. DNA for the CDR3: TGTGCCAGCAGCTCCCAGCGCGGAGACAATGAGCAGTTCTTC.

The rearrangement uses TRBV5-1 and TRBJ2-7, with D perhaps TRBD1 (6 bases). This CDR3 contains 15 residues. Germline V CDR1 and CDR2: SGHRS, YFSETQ. Trimming removed 4 bases from V and 1 base from J, with 15 bases in between. The DNA for the CDR3 is TGCGCCAGCAGCGCGACAGGAACCGGATCCTACGAGCAGTACTTC. Its translation: CASSATGTGSYEQYF.

This chain uses TRBV7-2 with TRBJ2-3, with TRBD2 identical over 7 bases. The CDR3 sequence is 16 residues long. Germline V gives CDR1 SGHTA, CDR2 FQGNSA. After removal of 3 bases from V and 2 bases from J, the junction contained 8 bases not matched to a gene. The DNA for the CDR3 is TGTGCCAGCAGCTTCACCGGGACTATCGACACAGATACGCAGTATTTT. Its translation: CASSFTGTIDTDTQYF.

The table lists this clonotype with a few counts. The V gene is TRBV7-2, the J gene TRBJ1-5, with D possibly matching TRBD1 (5 bases). Germline CDR1 SGHTA, CDR2 FQGNSA. The CDR3 is made up of 15 amino acids. The V and J ends lost 0 bases and 4 bases respectively, with 10 bases between them. CDR3 protein: CASSLAQGANQPQHF. CDR3 DNA sequence: TGTGCCAGCAGCTTAGCCCAGGGAGCGAATCAGCCCCAGCATTTT.

The chain joins TRBV12-3 or TRBV12-4 to TRBJ1-1; 8 bases agree with TRBD1. The CDR3 is 17 residues long. V lost 4 bases to trimming and J lost 2 bases; unmatched junction nucleotides: 12. CDR3 sequence reads: CASSYKKDRGDNTEAFF. Here the CDR3 DNA reads TGTGCCAGCAGTTACAAAAAAGACAGGGGCGATAACACTGAAGCTTTCTTT.

The chain carries TRBV12-3 or TRBV12-4 and TRBJ2-5; weak D call: TRBD2 (5 bases). The CDR3 contains 12 residues. Between the trimmed V and J ends, which lost 3 bases and 5 bases, there was a span of 7 bases. This CDR3 is CASSFGVETQYF. DNA for the CDR3: TGTGCCAGCAGTTTCGGGGTGGAGACCCAGTACTTC.

This clonotype showed up just a few times. This chain links TRBV5-1 with TRBJ1-6; D may be TRBD1 (5 bases). The CDR3 length is 14 residues. The V gene's germline CDR1 is SGHRS and CDR2 YFSETQ. Trimming removed 1 base from V and 10 bases from J, with 12 bases in between. CDR3 in amino acids: CASSLNQGNSPLHF. CDR3 sequence (DNA): TGCGCCAGCAGCTTGAATCAGGGTAACTCACCCCTCCACTTT.

The chain couples TRBV6-1 to TRBJ2-6; 7 bases are a match to TRBD1. The CDR3 has 15 amino acids. Trimming cost V 7 bases and J 1 base; bases outside gene matches: 4. Germline CDR1 MNHNS, CDR2 SASEGT. The CDR3 region is CASTLTGSGANVLTF. The DNA of the CDR3 is TGTGCCAGCACCTTGACAGGGTCTGGGGCCAACGTCCTGACTTTC.

This sequence joins TRBV5-1 and TRBJ2-7, with 11 nucleotides matching TRBD1. Germline V gene lookup returns CDR1 SGHRS and CDR2 YFSETQ. Germline trimming cut 3 bases from V and 3 bases from J; bases unmatched to any gene: 5. This CDR3 region has 15 residues. In DNA form, the CDR3 reads TGCGCCAGCAGCTGGGGGACAGGGGGTGACTACGAGCAGTACTTC. This translates into CASSWGTGGDYEQYF. The whole variable domain, filled in from reference TRBV5-1 and TRBJ2-7, reads KAGVTQTPRYLIKTRGQQVTLSCSPISGHRSVSWYQQTPGQGLQFLFEYFSETQRNKGNFPGRFSGRQFSNSRSEMNVSTLELGDSALYLCASSWGTGGDYEQYFGPGTRLTVT.

This rearrangement joins TRBV5-1 to TRBJ2-1; TRBD2 aligns across 10 bases. Trimming at V came to 0 bases and at J to 3 bases, leaving 3 bases not matched to a gene. CDR3 size: 16 residues. Germline V gene sequence: CDR1 SGHRS, CDR2 YFSETQ. The CDR3 loop is CASSLEPSGGYNEQFF. In DNA, the CDR3 is TGCGCCAGCAGCTTGGAGCCTAGCGGGGGCTACAATGAGCAGTTCTTC.